This TCR beta chain appears in the sequencing data of a study of beta chain features in type 1 diabetes (dated by TCRdb to the late 2010s). For the wider study: Mean age, gender distribution, total cell number and subset yield did not differ between patients and healthy donors. Regulatory and stem cell-like memory subsets were isolated from only 8 patients and about eight healthy donors, whereas naive and central memory subsets came from all 30 or so donors. Across all samples, fewer than 130 million sorted cells were examined, and cell number per subset correlated strongly with RNA yield. In the study, TCRB repertoires of sorted circulating CD4+ T cell subsets from recently diagnosed type 1 diabetes patients were compared with those of matched healthy donors. On the study overall, not on this receptor specifically: Only small numbers of individuals were included in the HLA sub-analyses, which left unresolved whether HLA type had any influence on TCRB rearrangement. A moderate but significant shortening of TCRB CDR3 length was observed in type 1 diabetes patients in all four CD4+ subsets. Naive, central memory and regulatory TCRB repertoires appeared to be more alike among patients than among healthy donors. Sequencing cDNA rather than genomic DNA could over-represent highly expressing activated cells, although activation and CD3 levels did not differ between groups. Fewer insertions and more nucleotide deletions at VDJ recombination sites were observed in patients with type 1 diabetes, implying thymic rearrangement abnormalities. PCR may preferentially amplify shorter templates, but because patient and control samples were amplified and corrected together, any resulting skew would affect both groups equally.

A single peripheral blood draw of around 0.11 L on average was collected from each donor into heparinised tubes. Naive, central memory, regulatory and stem cell-like memory CD4+ T cells were sorted on a BD FACSAria II using a panel including CD45RO, CCR7, CD25, CD127, CD95 and CD27. Every sorted population had a purity above 95%. Right away, PBMCs were isolated by Lymphoprep density gradient centrifugation and were stained directly, with no culture step. To minimize batch effects, samples were stained and sorted in pairs, one healthy donor with one patient per experiment. The junction carries 4 bases between V and J, which are trimmed by 3 bases and 4 bases respectively. The CDR3 contains 11 residues, cysteine and phenylalanine counted. Only the CDR3 DNA is retained, 33 bases long and in frame from the first base. From the germline V gene, CDR1 is SGHDN and CDR2 is FVKESK. The entire isolated RNA was reverse transcribed using the High Capacity cDNA Reverse Transcription Kit, and thus expressed TCRB transcripts were sequenced. Deep immunoSEQ sequencing was applied to naive, central memory and regulatory T cell samples, giving an average of roughly 3.3 million total reads per sample. Sorted cells were lysed in RLT buffer and RNA was extracted with DNase-treated RNeasy Micro or Mini kits, depending on cell number. Each cell subset was processed separately to prevent cross-contamination, with patient and healthy donor samples processed together. The immunoSEQ multiplex PCR was used to amplify TCRB sequences from cDNA, yielding 87-bp fragments that span the CDR3 region. Sequencing of the amplicons was done on the Illumina HiSeq platform. Per the original workflow: Synthetic template baselines were used to correct PCR bias computationally, reads within Hamming distance 2 were collapsed, and singletons that could not be merged were discarded. Reads were aligned against IMGT so that V, D and J genes, CDR3 length and insertions or deletions at six rearrangement sites could be assigned. Within each subset, clonotype counts were normalized to the number of sorted cells before true diversity and Gini coefficients were calculated with the tcR R package. The overlap coefficient, calculated on TCRB nucleotide sequences, was used to quantify repertoire sharing. As a proxy for the pre-selection repertoire, out-of-frame TCRB sequences from naive cells were analyzed. Sourced from immuneACCESS, this table was stored by TCRdb with only in-frame sequences that have V and J called. A share of the clones is absent; for the studies checked, an unresolved V gene accounts for under half, and the remainder has no known explanation. The DNA gave D and trimming, while V, J and clone size come from that table. Counted in this sample were hundreds of thousands of clones; less than 20% of them appeared once. The biggest ten clones account for about 0.097% of the sample.

In this sample, this clone turned up a few times. Its antigen is not yet known. Qualities for individual bases were not recorded, and no much larger clone is one base off. The chain uses TRBV14 and TRBJ2-7, with the D gene too uncertain to name. Sequencing used naive CD4+ T cells from blood. The cell subset or site label of this sample denotes: true naive CD4+ T cells. This clonotype was obtained from a man younger than 35 in good health. CDR3 sequence: CASSQRYEQYF. The DNA reads as follows: TGTGCCAGCAGCCAGCGGTACGAGCAGTACTTC.